This T cell receptor beta chain was obtained from a study of CD8+CD57+ T cells in acquired aplastic anemia. Study context: DNA from sorted CD4+ and CD8+ cells averaged approximately 3.5 ug.

The TCR beta profiling, which covered VDJ combination and CDR3 sequence, was carried out using genomic DNA as the template. TCRdb itself ran the reads through MiXCR, one entry per CDR3 protein. The sample lists around 33,000 distinct CDR3 sequences, around three quarters occurring once. The CDR3 consists of 14 residues. V gave up 9 bases and J gave up 3 bases, with 16 bases separating them. CDR1 and CDR2 (germline): ENHRY, SYGVKD. V is TRBV10-3 and J is TRBJ2-3, with D possibly TRBD2 on 7 matching bases. Sequencing used sorted CD4+, CD8+, or CD8+CD57+ T cells (not recorded which) from PBMCs. The TCR was taken from a human donor in good health, serving as a control. Written as DNA, the CDR3 is TGTGCCATTCAAGAGGGGGGGGCGACAGATACGCAGTATTTT. This translates into CAIQEGGATDTQYF.